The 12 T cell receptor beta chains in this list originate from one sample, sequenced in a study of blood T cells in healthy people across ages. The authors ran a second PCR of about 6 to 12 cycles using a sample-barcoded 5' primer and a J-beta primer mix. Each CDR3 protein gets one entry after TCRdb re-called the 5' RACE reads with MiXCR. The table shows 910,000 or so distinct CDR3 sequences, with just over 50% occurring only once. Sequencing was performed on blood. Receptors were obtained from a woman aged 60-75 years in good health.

CDR3 DNA sequence: TGCAGCGGGAGGGTAAATGAAAAACTGTTTTTT. It is translated as CSGRVNEKLFF. The chain carries TRBV29-1 and TRBJ1-4; D is undetermined. Germline V lookup: CDR1 SQVTM, CDR2 ANQGSEA. This CDR3 spans 11 amino acids. V shed 7 bases and J shed 5 bases, with 8 bases lying between them. The variable domain in full, with the rest retrieved from reference TRBV29-1 and TRBJ1-4, is SAVISQKPSRDICQRGTSLTIQCQVDSQVTMMFWYRQQPGQSLTLIATANQGSEATYESGFVIDKFPISRPNLTFSTLTVSNMSPEDSSIYLCSGRVNEKLFFGSGTQLSVL.

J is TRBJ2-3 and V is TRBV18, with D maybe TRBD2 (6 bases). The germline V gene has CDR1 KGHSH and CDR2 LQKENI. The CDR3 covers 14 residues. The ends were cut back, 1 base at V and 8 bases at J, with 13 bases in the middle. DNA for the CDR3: TGTGCCAGCTCACCACAGGCTACTAGCAGTACGCAGTATTTT. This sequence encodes CASSPQATSSTQYF.

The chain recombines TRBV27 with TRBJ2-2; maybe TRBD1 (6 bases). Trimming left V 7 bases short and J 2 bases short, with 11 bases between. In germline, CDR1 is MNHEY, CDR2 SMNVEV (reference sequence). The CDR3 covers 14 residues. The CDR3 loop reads CASNTGRNTGELFF. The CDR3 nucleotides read TGTGCCAGCAACACAGGGCGTAACACCGGGGAGCTGTTTTTT.

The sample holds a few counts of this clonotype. CDR3 sequence (DNA): TGTGCCTGGAGTCCCGGGAACACAGATACGCAGTATTTT. As protein: CAWSPGNTDTQYF. The V and J genes are TRBV30 and TRBJ2-3; D is perhaps TRBD2 (5 bases). Trimming took 2 bases from V and 2 from J, leaving 8 bases between them. CDR1 and CDR2 (germline): GTSNPN, SVGIG (reference sequence). The CDR3 spans 13 residues.

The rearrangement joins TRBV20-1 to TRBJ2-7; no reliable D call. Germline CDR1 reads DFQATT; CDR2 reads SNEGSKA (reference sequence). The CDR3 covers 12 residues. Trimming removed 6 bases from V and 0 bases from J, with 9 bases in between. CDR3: CSAQDGSYEQYF. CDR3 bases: TGCAGTGCCCAGGACGGCTCCTACGAGCAGTACTTC.

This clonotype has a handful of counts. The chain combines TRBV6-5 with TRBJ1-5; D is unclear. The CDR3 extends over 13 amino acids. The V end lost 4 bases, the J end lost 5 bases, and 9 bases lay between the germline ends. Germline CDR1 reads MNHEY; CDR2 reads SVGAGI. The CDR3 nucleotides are TGTGCCAGCAGTTCCTGGCGCGATCAGCCCCAGCATTTT. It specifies CASSSWRDQPQHF.

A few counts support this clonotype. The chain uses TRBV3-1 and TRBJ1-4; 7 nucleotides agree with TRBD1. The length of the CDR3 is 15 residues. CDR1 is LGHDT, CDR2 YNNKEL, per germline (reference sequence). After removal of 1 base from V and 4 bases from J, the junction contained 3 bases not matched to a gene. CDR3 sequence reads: CASSQVGTVNEKLFF. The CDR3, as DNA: TGTGCCAGCAGCCAAGTCGGGACAGTTAATGAAAAACTGTTTTTT.

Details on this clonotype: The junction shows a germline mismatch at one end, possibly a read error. DNA for the CDR3: TGCAGCGTTTATTCAACCGGGACAGGGTTCTATAATTCACCCCCCCACTTT. This gives the protein CSVYSTGTGFYNSPPHF. The J gene is TRBJ1-6, the V gene TRBV29-1, with 9 bases matching TRBD1. Germline CDR1 and CDR2: SQVTM and ANQGSEA. CDR3 length: 17 residues.

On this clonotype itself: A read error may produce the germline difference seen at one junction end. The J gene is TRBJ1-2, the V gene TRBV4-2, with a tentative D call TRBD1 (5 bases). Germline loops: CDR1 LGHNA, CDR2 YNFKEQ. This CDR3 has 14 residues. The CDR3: CASNQGVVEYGYTF. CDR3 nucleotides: TGTGCCAGCAACCAAGGGGTTGTGGAGTATGGCTACACCTTC.

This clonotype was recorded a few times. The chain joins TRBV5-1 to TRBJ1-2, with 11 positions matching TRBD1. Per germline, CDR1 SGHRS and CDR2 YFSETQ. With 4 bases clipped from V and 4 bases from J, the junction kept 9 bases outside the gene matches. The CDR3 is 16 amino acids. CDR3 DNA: TGCGCCAGCAGCCCGCCGGGACAGGGGGAAATCTATGGCTACACCTTC. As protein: CASSPPGQGEIYGYTF.

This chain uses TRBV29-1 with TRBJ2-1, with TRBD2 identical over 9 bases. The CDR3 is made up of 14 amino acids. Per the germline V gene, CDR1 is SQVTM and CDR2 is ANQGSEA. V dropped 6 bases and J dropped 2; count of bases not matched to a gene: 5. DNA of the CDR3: TGCAGCGTGTCCCGACTAGCGGCCTACAATGAGCAGTTCTTC. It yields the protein CSVSRLAAYNEQFF.

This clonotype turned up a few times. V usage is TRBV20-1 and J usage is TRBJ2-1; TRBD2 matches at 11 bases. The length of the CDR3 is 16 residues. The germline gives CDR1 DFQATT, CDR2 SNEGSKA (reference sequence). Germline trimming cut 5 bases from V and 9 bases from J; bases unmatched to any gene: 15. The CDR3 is CSAEGLAGGLGGEQFF. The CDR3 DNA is TGCAGTGCTGAGGGCCTAGCGGGAGGCCTCGGGGGTGAGCAGTTCTTC.